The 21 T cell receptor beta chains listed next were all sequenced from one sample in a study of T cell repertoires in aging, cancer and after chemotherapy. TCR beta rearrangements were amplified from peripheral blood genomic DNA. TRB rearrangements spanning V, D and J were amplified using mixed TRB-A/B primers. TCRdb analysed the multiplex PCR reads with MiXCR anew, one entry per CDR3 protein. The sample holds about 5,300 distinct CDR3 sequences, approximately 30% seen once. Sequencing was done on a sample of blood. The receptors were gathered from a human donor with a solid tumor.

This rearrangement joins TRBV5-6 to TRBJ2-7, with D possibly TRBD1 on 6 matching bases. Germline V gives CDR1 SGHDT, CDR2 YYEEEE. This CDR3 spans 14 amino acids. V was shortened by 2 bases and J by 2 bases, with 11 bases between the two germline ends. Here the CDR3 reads CASSLGGTAYEQYF. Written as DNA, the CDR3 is TGTGCCAGCAGCTTAGGGGGTACCGCCTACGAGCAGTACTTC.

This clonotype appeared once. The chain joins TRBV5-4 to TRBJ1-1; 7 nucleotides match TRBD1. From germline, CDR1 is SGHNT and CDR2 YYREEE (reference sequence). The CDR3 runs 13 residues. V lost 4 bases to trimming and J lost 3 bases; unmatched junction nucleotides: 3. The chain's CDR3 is CASSTTGYTEAFF. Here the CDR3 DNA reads TGTGCCAGCAGCACGACAGGGTACACTGAAGCTTTCTTT.

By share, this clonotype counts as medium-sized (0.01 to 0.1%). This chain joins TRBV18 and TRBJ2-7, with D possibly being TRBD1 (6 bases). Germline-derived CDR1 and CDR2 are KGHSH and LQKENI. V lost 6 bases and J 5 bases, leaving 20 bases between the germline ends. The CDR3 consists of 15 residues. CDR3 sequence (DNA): TGTGCCAGCTCCCCGACAGGTCAGGGACCTCACGAGCAGTACTTC. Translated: CASSPTGQGPHEQYF.

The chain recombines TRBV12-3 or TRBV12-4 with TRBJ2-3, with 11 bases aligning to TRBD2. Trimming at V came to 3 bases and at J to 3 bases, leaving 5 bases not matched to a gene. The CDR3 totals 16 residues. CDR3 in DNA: TGTGCCAGCAGTTTTAGCGGGAGGGCCGCGACAGATACGCAGTATTTT. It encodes CASSFSGRAATDTQYF.

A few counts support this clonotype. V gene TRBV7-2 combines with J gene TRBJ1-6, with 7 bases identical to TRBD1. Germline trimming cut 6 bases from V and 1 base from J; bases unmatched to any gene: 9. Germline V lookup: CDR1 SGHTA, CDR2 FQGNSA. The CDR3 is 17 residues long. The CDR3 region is CASSQGGAGSYNSPLHF. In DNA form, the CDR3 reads TGTGCCAGCAGTCAGGGGGGGGCAGGGTCCTATAATTCACCCCTCCACTTT.

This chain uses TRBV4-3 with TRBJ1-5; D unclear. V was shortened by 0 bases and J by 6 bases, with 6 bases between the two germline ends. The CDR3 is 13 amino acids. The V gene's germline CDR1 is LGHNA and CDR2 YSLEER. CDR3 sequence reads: CASSQDPSQPQHF. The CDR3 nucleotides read TGCGCCAGCAGCCAAGATCCTAGTCAGCCCCAGCATTTT.

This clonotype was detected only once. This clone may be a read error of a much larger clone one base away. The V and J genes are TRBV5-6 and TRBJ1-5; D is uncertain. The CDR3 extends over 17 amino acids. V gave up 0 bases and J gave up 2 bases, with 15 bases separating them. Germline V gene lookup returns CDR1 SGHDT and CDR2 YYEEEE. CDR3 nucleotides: TGTGCCAGCAGCTTGGATCGCAGCCGATATGGCAATCAGCCCCAGCATTTT. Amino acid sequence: CASSLDRSRYGNQPQHF.

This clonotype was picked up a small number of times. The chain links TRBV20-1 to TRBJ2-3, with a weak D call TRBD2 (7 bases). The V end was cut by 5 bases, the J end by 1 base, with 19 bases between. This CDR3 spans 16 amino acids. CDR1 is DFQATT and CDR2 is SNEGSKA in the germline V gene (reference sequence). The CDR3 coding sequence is TGCAGTGCTGAAAGGGGGAGGGCCTGGGGCACAGATACGCAGTATTTT. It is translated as CSAERGRAWGTDTQYF.

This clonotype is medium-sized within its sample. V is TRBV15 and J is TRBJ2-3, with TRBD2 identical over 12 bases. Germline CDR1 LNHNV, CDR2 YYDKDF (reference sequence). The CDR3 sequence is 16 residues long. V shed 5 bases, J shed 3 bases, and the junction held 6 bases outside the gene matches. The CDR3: CATSRGTSGPTDTQYF. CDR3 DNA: TGTGCCACCAGCCGGGGGACTAGCGGGCCGACAGATACGCAGTATTTT.

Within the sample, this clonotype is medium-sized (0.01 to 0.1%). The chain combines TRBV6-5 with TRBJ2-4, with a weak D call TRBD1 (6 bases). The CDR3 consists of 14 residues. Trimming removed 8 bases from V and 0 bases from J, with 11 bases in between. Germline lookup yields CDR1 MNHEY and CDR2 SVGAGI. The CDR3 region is CASARGPAKNIQYF. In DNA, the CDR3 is TGTGCCAGCGCCAGGGGCCCAGCCAAAAACATTCAGTACTTC.

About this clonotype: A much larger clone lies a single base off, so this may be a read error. The CDR3 DNA follows: TGTGCCAGCTCACCAGGGACAGTGGGCCTCAATCAGCCCCAGCATTTT. Translation: CASSPGTVGLNQPQHF. The chain uses TRBV18 and TRBJ1-5; 7 positions match TRBD1. The CDR3 runs to 16 residues. V was clipped by 2 bases and J by 3 bases; unmatched bases: 7. Germline-derived CDR1 and CDR2 are KGHSH and LQKENI.

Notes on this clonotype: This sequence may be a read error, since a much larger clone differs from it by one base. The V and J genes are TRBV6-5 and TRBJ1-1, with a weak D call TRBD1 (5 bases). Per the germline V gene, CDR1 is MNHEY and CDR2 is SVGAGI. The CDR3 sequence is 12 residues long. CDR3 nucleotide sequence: TGTCCCAGCAGGGTCTCCGCCACTGAAGCTTTCTTT. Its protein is CPSRVSATEAFF.

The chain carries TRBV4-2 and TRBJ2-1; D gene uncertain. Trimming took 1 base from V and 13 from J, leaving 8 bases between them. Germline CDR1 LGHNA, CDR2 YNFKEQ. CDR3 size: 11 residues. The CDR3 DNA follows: TGTGCCAGCAGCCAAGTAGGGTATCAGTTCTTC. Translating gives CASSQVGYQFF.

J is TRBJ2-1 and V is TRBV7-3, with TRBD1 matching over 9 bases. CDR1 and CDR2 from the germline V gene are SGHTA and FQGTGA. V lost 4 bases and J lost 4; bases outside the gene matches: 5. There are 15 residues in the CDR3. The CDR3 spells CASSSTGGIYNEQFF. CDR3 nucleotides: TGTGCCAGCAGCTCCACAGGGGGCATTTACAATGAGCAGTTCTTC.

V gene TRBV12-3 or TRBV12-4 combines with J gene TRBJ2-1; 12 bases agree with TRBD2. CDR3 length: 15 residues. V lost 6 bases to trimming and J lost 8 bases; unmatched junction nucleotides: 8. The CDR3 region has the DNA TGTGCCAGCAGACCGCTAGCGGGAGGGATCTATGAGCAGTTCTTC. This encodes CASRPLAGGIYEQFF.

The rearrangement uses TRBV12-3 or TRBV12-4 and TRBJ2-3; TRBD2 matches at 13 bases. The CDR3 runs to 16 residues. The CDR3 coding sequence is TGTGCTAGTGGTTTGGGGACTAGCGGGAATACAGATACGCAGTATTTT. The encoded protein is CASGLGTSGNTDTQYF.

The CDR3 DNA follows: TGTGCCAGCAGTTACTTAACCCAGGTGGCGTCGTCCTACAATGAGCAGTTCTTC. It is translated as CASSYLTQVASSYNEQFF. The J gene is TRBJ2-1, the V gene TRBV6-2 or TRBV6-3; D not certain. The CDR3 totals 18 residues. The germline V gene has CDR1 MNHEY and CDR2 SVGEGT. Trimming shortened V by 1 base and J by 1 base, and 17 bases separated the two germline ends.

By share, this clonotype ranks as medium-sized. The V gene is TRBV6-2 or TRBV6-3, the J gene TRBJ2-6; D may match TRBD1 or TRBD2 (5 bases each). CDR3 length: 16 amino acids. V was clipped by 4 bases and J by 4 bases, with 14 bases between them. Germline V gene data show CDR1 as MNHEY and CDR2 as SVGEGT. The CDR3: CASSSRGEAGANVLTF. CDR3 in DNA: TGTGCCAGCAGTTCGAGGGGAGAAGCAGGGGCCAACGTCCTGACTTTC.

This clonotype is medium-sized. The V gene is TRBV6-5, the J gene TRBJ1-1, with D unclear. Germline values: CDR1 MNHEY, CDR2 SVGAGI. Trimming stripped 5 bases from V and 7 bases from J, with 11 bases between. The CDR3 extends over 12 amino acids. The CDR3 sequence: CASSRGPFEAFF. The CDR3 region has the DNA TGTGCCAGCAGTCGCGGACCCTTTGAAGCTTTCTTT.

Written as DNA, the CDR3 is TGTGCCAGCAGTTTATCGAGAGCCTACGAGCAGTACTTC. It specifies CASSLSRAYEQYF. V usage is TRBV27 and J usage is TRBJ2-7; D ambiguous. The CDR3 has 13 amino acids. Germline lookup yields CDR1 MNHEY and CDR2 SMNVEV (reference sequence). V lost 0 bases, J lost 2 bases, and 5 bases lay in between.

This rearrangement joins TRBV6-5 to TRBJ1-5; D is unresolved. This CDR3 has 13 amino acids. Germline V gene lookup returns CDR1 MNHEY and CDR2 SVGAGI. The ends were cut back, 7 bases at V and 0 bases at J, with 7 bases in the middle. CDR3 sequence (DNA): TGTGCCAGCAACATCGGTAGCAATCAGCCCCAGCATTTT. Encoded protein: CASNIGSNQPQHF.